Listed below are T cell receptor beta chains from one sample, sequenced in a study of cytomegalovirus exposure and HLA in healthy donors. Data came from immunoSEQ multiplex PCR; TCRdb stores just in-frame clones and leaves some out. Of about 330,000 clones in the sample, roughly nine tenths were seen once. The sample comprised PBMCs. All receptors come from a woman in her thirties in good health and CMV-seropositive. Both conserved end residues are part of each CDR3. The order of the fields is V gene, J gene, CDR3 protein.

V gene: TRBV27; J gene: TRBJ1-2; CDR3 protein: CASSPQWGFGYTF
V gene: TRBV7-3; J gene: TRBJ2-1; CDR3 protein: CASSFSAGVRSEQFF
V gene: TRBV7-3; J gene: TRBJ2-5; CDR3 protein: CASSLKGRPRMEETQYF
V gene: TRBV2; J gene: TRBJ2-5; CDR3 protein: CASSEGAGGQETQYF
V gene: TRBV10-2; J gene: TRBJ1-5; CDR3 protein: CASKGYSGDNQPQHF
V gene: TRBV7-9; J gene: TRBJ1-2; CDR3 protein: CASSPRTEGYGYTF
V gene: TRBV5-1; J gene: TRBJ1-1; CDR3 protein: CASSFARMNTEAFF
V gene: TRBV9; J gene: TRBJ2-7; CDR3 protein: CASSVGSGYSSYEQYF
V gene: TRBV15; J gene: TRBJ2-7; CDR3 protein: CATSSWDRGYEQYF
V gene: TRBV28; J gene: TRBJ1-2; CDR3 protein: CASTSGPNYGYTF
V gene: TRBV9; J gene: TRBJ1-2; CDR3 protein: CASSVHRGEFDGYTF
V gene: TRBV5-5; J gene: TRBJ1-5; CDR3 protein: CASSLGGWNQPQHF
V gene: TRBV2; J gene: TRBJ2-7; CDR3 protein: CASSEGGAEQYF
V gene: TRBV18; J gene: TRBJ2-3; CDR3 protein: CASSGNHGSDTQYF
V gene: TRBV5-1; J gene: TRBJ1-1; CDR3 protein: CASSLMQGLNTEAFF
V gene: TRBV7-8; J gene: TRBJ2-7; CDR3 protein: CASSLGTTYEQYF
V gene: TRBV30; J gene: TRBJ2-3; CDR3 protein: CAWSGPPVVFADTQYF
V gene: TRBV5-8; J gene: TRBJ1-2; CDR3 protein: CASSLNRQGYGYTF
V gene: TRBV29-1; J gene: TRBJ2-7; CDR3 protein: CSVAGVSSYEQYF
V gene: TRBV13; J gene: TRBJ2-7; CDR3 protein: CASSLGRGAYEQYF
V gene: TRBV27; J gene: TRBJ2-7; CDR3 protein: CASSLSQGSSYEQYF
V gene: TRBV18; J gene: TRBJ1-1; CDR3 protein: CASLEERNTEAFF
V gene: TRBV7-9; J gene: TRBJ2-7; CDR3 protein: CASSLGETDVYEQYF
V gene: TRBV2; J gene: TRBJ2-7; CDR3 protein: CASSWTRLYEQYF
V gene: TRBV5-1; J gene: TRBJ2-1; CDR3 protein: CASSSTLKSSYNEQFF
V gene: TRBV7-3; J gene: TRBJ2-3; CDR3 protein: CASSLRLTDTQYF
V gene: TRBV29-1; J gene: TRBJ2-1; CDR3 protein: CSVRIQGMNEQFF
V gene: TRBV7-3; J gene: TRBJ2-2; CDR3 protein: CASSLTGTIFTGELFF
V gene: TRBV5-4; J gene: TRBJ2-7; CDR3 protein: CASSLADVYEQYF
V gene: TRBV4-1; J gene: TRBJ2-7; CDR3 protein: CASSPTWGIVYEQYF
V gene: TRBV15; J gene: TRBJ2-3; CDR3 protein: CATSRGSDTDTQYF
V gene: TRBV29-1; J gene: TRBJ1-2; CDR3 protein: CSVAGGYGYTF
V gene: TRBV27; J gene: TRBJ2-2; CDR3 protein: CASSLSPVPNTGELFF
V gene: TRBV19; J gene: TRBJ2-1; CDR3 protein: CASSSLAGGGWYNEQFF
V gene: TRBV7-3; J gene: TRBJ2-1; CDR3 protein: CASSAGLAGVNEQFF
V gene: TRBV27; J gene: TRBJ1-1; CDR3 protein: CASSPTSGTTVRFTEAFF
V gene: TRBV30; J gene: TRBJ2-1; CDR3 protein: CAWTGSSYNEQFF
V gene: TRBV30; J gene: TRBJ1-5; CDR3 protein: CAWSVGSNQPQHF
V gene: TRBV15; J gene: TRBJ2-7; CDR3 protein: CATSRDPGTVPYEQYF
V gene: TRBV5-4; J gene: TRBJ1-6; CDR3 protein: CASSLSPDSPLHF
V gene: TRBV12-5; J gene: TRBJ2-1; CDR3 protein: CASGPRTGGYEQFF
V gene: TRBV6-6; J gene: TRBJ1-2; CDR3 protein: CASEIQGVGYGYTF
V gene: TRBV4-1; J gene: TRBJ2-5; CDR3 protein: CASSQLQETQYF
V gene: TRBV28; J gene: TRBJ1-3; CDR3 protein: CASSQTSSGNTIYF